Each of the 26 T cell receptor beta chains below was sequenced from the same sample in a study of cytomegalovirus exposure and HLA in healthy donors. PCR was performed using 60 Vbeta and 13 Jbeta primers. Assay: immunoSEQ multiplex PCR; the TCRdb copy retains only in-frame clones and omits some. The sample includes around 64,000 clones, roughly 68% of them seen just once. The source material was PBMCs. These receptor sequences come from a woman aged 45 to 65 in good health and CMV-seronegative.

There are a few counts of this clone. The chain has TRBV7-8 and TRBJ2-7; 7 bases align to TRBD2. CDR3 length: 17 residues. Germline V lookup: CDR1 SGHVS, CDR2 FQNEAQ. Losses at the gene ends were 5 bases for V and 4 bases for J; bases not matched to a gene: 17. The CDR3 DNA sequence: TGTGCCAGCAGCCCTTATTTGGTAGGCGGGAGTGGGTACGAGCAGTACTTC. Protein sequence: CASSPYLVGGSGYEQYF.

This chain links TRBV18 with TRBJ2-5, with 7 nucleotides matching TRBD1. There are 16 residues in the CDR3. The germline V gene has CDR1 KGHSH and CDR2 LQKENI. The junction had 11 bases not matched to a gene; V was cut back by 0 bases and J by 7 bases. The CDR3, as DNA: TGTGCCAGCTCACCACCGGCGACAGGGTCATCGGGGACCCAGTACTTC. Protein: CASSPPATGSSGTQYF.

V gene TRBV6-5 combines with J gene TRBJ1-1; no reliable D call. In germline, CDR1 is MNHEY, CDR2 SVGAGI. Trimming shortened V by 6 bases and J by 5 bases, and 13 bases separated the two germline ends. This CDR3 region has 13 residues. The CDR3 sequence: CASSRGGRTEAFF. As DNA, the CDR3 is TGTGCCAGCAGCCGCGGCGGGCGGACTGAAGCTTTCTTT.

Of note for this clone: The same CDR3 also results from other DNA sequences found in this sample. J is TRBJ1-2 and V is TRBV9; D uncertain. The CDR3 consists of 11 residues. V was trimmed by 3 bases and J by 2 bases, leaving 2 bases between them. The germline gives CDR1 SGDLS, CDR2 YYNGEE. The CDR3 sequence: CASSANYGYTF. As DNA, the CDR3 is TGTGCCAGCAGCGCAAACTATGGCTACACCTTC.

The rearrangement uses TRBV6-5 and TRBJ1-4, with D tentatively TRBD1 (5 bases). This CDR3 spans 15 amino acids. Germline-derived CDR1 and CDR2 are MNHEY and SVGAGI. The ends were cut back, 5 bases at V and 0 bases at J, with 10 bases in the middle. This CDR3 is CASSPRGATNEKLFF. In nucleotides, the CDR3 is TGTGCCAGCAGTCCCCGGGGGGCAACTAATGAAAAACTGTTTTTT.

The chain links TRBV7-2 to TRBJ2-7; 9 bases fit TRBD2. V gave up 1 base and J gave up 0 bases; unmatched junction bases: 7. Germline-derived CDR1 and CDR2 are SGHTA and FQGNSA. This CDR3 has 17 residues. The chain's CDR3 is CASSLDLRLADSYEQYF. The CDR3 DNA reads TGTGCCAGCAGCTTAGACCTGCGACTAGCGGACTCCTACGAGCAGTACTTC.

This chain uses TRBV7-2 with TRBJ1-3; the D gene is possibly TRBD1 (6 bases). The V gene's germline CDR1 is SGHTA and CDR2 FQGNSA. The V and J ends lost 6 bases and 4 bases respectively, with 13 bases between them. The CDR3 contains 14 residues. The CDR3 reads CASRETGKGNTIYF. For the CDR3, the DNA is TGTGCCAGCAGGGAGACAGGAAAAGGAAACACCATATATTTT. Together with reference TRBV7-2 and TRBJ1-3, the CDR3 gives the full variable domain: GAGVSQSPSNKVTEKGKDVELRCDPISGHTALYWYRQSLGQGLEFLIYFQGNSAPDKSGLPSDRFSAERTGGSVSTLTIQRTQQEDSAVYLCASRETGKGNTIYFGEGSWLTVV.

V usage is TRBV5-1 and J usage is TRBJ2-3, with 11 bases matching TRBD2. The germline V gene encodes CDR1 SGHRS and CDR2 YFSETQ. The CDR3 has 17 residues. V was pared by 4 bases and J by 2 bases, with 9 bases of the junction left unmatched. The DNA of the CDR3 is TGCGCCAGCAGCCCCAAGGTGACTAGCGGGGCCACAGATACGCAGTATTTT. It codes for CASSPKVTSGATDTQYF.

The chain links TRBV29-1 to TRBJ2-1, with 7 bases that match TRBD1. The V gene end was trimmed by 3 bases and the J gene end by 9 bases; junction bases not matched to a gene: 11. CDR3 length: 14 amino acids. Per germline, CDR1 SQVTM and CDR2 ANQGSEA. CDR3 sequence: CSVESRAGGFEQFF. In nucleotides, the CDR3 is TGCAGCGTTGAGTCTCGGGCAGGGGGTTTTGAGCAGTTCTTC.

The CDR3 here is CASSGQGRVYEQYF. The CDR3, as DNA: TGTGCCAGCAGTGGACAGGGGAGGGTCTACGAGCAGTACTTC. The V call is TRBV5-8, the J call TRBJ2-7; TRBD1 matches 9 bases. The germline CDR1 and CDR2 sequences are SGHTS and YDEGEE. With V trimmed by 5 bases and J by 3 bases, 6 bases remained unmatched. The CDR3 is 14 residues long. The full variable domain, completed using reference TRBV5-8 and TRBJ2-7, is EAGVTQSPTHLIKTRGQQATLRCSPISGHTSVYWYQQALGLGLQFLLWYDEGEERNRGNFPPRFSGRQFPNYSSELNVNALELEDSALYLCASSGQGRVYEQYFGPGTRLTVT.

The V and J genes are TRBV28 and TRBJ2-5; D perhaps matches TRBD2 (5 bases). This CDR3 region has 15 residues. Germline CDR1 and CDR2: MDHEN and SYDVKM. V shed 5 bases and J shed 4 bases, with 17 bases lying between them. The CDR3 region is CASSRGSEGPETQYF. CDR3 DNA sequence: TGTGCCAGCAGTAGAGGGTCGGAAGGCCCAGAGACCCAGTACTTC.

This sequence joins TRBV28 and TRBJ1-2, with a possible D match to TRBD1 (6 bases). V gave up 3 bases and J gave up 4 bases, with 9 bases separating them. CDR3 length: 13 residues. Per germline, CDR1 MDHEN and CDR2 SYDVKM. As DNA, the CDR3 is TGTGCCAGCAGTTTGGGGACACTCTATGGCTACACCTTC. It is translated as CASSLGTLYGYTF.

Comment on this clone: A junction end diverges from the germline sequence, so it may reflect a read error. The rearrangement links TRBV5-4 to TRBJ1-2; 10 positions agree with TRBD1. The CDR3 has 18 residues. Germline CDR1 and CDR2: SGHNT and YYREEE (reference sequence). The CDR3 bases are TGTGCCATCAGCTTGGGGGGACAGGGGCCTCTCGCACCTTATGGCTACACCTTC. The encoded protein is CAISLGGQGPLAPYGYTF. Filled out from reference TRBV5-4 and TRBJ1-2, the complete variable domain reads ETGVTQSPTHLIKTRGQQVTLRCSSQSGHNTVSWYQQALGQGPQFIFQYYREEENGRGNFPPRFSGLQFPNYSSELNVNALELDDSALYLCAISLGGQGPLAPYGYTFGSGTRLTVV.

The chain couples TRBV27 to TRBJ2-7, with a weak D call TRBD2 (5 bases). The germline gives CDR1 MNHEY, CDR2 SMNVEV (reference sequence). Trimming took 5 bases from V and 1 from J, leaving 24 bases between them. The CDR3 contains 18 residues. The CDR3 DNA follows: TGTGCCAGCAGTGCCCAAGGATGGAGGACTCCCTTTTCCTACGAGCAGTACTTC. Translation gives CASSAQGWRTPFSYEQYF.

The chain recombines TRBV28 with TRBJ1-2; 8 bases are a match to TRBD1. Germline CDR1 and CDR2: MDHEN and SYDVKM. V was pared by 1 base and J by 8 bases, with 12 bases of the junction left unmatched. The CDR3 is 16 amino acids. This CDR3 reads CASSLFTSGGGGGYTF. Here the CDR3 DNA reads TGTGCCAGCAGTTTATTCACTTCAGGGGGCGGCGGAGGCTACACCTTC.

V is TRBV11-2 and J is TRBJ2-7, with D perhaps TRBD1 (6 bases). In germline, CDR1 is SGHAT, CDR2 FQNNGV. The CDR3 loop spans 13 amino acids. The V gene lost 3 bases and the J gene lost 4 bases, with 10 bases spanning the gap. DNA of the CDR3: TGTGCCAGCAGCTTTGGGACATCTTACGAGCAGTACTTC. This sequence encodes CASSFGTSYEQYF.

The chain uses TRBV4-1 and TRBJ2-1, with 11 positions matching TRBD1. CDR1 is MGHRA and CDR2 is YSYEKL in the germline V gene. V shed 3 bases, J shed 3 bases, and the junction held 1 base outside the gene matches. The CDR3 covers 15 residues. The CDR3 nucleotides read TGCGCCAGCAGCCAGGACAGGGGGCTCTACAATGAGCAGTTCTTC. Amino acid sequence: CASSQDRGLYNEQFF.

The table lists this clone with a few counts. The gene calls are TRBV2 and TRBJ1-1; 11 positions agree with TRBD1. CDR1 is SNHLY, CDR2 FYNNEI, per germline. CDR3 length: 17 residues. The trim removed 0 bases at V and 5 bases at J, leaving 8 bases unmatched. The CDR3 sequence: CASSEAWDRGGRTEAFF. CDR3 DNA sequence: TGTGCCAGCAGTGAAGCGTGGGACAGGGGGGGACGGACTGAAGCTTTCTTT.

The chain carries TRBV5-1 and TRBJ1-1; the D gene is possibly TRBD1 (6 bases). CDR3 length: 14 amino acids. Trimming took off 3 bases at V and 8 bases at J, with 17 bases between the two ends. Per the germline V gene, CDR1 is SGHRS and CDR2 is YFSETQ. CDR3 amino acids: CASSSPGGGTEAFF. The DNA for the CDR3 is TGCGCCAGCAGCTCTCCTGGGGGGGGGACAGAAGCTTTCTTT.

This clone was detected once. Written as DNA, the CDR3 is TGTGCCAGTAGTCTCCCTAGCGGATGGCGCAATGAGCAGTTCTTC. It codes for CASSLPSGWRNEQFF. V and J are TRBV19 and TRBJ2-1; TRBD2 agrees at 7 bases. The V gene end was trimmed by 5 bases and the J gene end by 6 bases; junction bases not matched to a gene: 10. Germline CDR1 reads LNHDA; CDR2 reads SQIVND (reference sequence). This CDR3 comprises 15 residues.

This sequence joins TRBV7-2 and TRBJ2-7; D remains unclear. V gave up 4 bases and J gave up 3 bases, with 16 bases separating them. Germline V gives CDR1 SGHTA, CDR2 FQGNSA. This CDR3 spans 15 amino acids. The CDR3 DNA sequence: TGTGCCAGCAGCTCAGCCCCCGGGTCGGGCTACGAGCAGTACTTC. Translation gives CASSSAPGSGYEQYF.

The chain couples TRBV7-2 to TRBJ2-7; 7 bases map to TRBD2. The CDR3 totals 15 residues. Losses at the gene ends were 1 base for V and 3 bases for J; bases not matched to a gene: 6. The germline gives CDR1 SGHTA, CDR2 FQGNSA. The CDR3 sequence: CASSLVGREYYEQYF. The CDR3 DNA follows: TGTGCCAGCAGCTTAGTGGGGCGGGAGTACTACGAGCAGTACTTC.

The rearrangement links TRBV4-1 to TRBJ1-1; TRBD1 is a possible D gene (6 bases). The CDR3 length is 15 residues. V was shortened by 2 bases and J by 1 base, with 11 bases between the two germline ends. The germline V gene has CDR1 MGHRA and CDR2 YSYEKL. CDR3 sequence (DNA): TGCGCCAGCAGCCAAACCGGGACACAGAACACTGAAGCTTTCTTT. Its protein product is CASSQTGTQNTEAFF.

This sequence joins TRBV19 and TRBJ2-7; 11 bases map to TRBD1. CDR3 size: 13 residues. Germline values: CDR1 LNHDA, CDR2 SQIVND (reference sequence). V was clipped by 6 bases and J by 5 bases; unmatched bases: 3. CDR3 loop: CASRDRGQDEQYF. DNA of the CDR3: TGTGCCAGTAGGGACAGGGGGCAAGACGAGCAGTACTTC. The full variable domain, completed using reference TRBV19 and TRBJ2-7, is DGGITQSPKYLFRKEGQNVTLSCEQNLNHDAMYWYRQDPGQGLRLIYYSQIVNDFQKGDIAEGYSVSREKKESFPLTVTSAQKNPTAFYLCASRDRGQDEQYFGPGTRLTVT.

V gene TRBV28 combines with J gene TRBJ1-5; 9 bases agree with TRBD1. The V segment lost 6 bases and the J segment 3 bases; nucleotides outside the gene matches: 9. The CDR3 covers 16 residues. CDR1 is MDHEN, CDR2 SYDVKM, per germline. The CDR3 spells CASSPVGQGHNQPQHF. CDR3 DNA: TGTGCCAGCAGCCCCGTCGGACAGGGGCACAATCAGCCCCAGCATTTT.

This sequence joins TRBV5-1 and TRBJ2-3; 10 bases are shared with TRBD2. Germline CDR1 and CDR2: SGHRS and YFSETQ. V gave up 6 bases and J gave up 4 bases; unmatched junction bases: 11. CDR3 size: 16 residues. The CDR3 loop reads CASMLLSGRAADTQYF. The CDR3 DNA follows: TGCGCCAGCATGCTCCTCAGCGGGAGGGCGGCAGATACGCAGTATTTT.